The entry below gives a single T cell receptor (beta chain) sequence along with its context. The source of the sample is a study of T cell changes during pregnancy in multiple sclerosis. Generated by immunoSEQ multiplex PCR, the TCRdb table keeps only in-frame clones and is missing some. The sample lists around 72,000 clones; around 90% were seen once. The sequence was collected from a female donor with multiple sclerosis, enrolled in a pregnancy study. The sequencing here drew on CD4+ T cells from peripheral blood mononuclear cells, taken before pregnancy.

The CDR3 sequence is CASSWGTGGNTEAFF. The CDR3 nucleotides are TGTGCCAGCAGCTGGGGGACAGGGGGTAATACTGAAGCTTTCTTT. This chain joins TRBV5-6 and TRBJ1-1, with 11 bases that match TRBD1. The CDR3 covers 15 residues. The germline gives CDR1 SGHDT, CDR2 YYEEEE. V lost 3 bases, J lost 5 bases, and 6 bases stayed unmatched.